This T cell receptor (beta chain) was found in a study of shared clonotypes between healthy human individuals. A remark on this clone: The same CDR3 also results from other DNA sequences found in this sample.

Donors had no recently reported acute infections or vaccinations and were HIV-negative. Germline V CDR1 and CDR2: MDHEN, SYDVKM. Losses at the gene ends were 6 bases for V and 2 bases for J; bases not matched to a gene: 5. The CDR3 runs to 14 residues. Every subset had its genomic DNA shared out evenly among several immunoSEQ plates. Unsorted PBMC replicate PCRs used about 310 ng DNA, 25,000 to 30,000 T cell genomes. Sequencing was performed with immunoSEQ multiplex PCR; in TCRdb, only in-frame clones are kept and a portion is missing. This sample has under 600,000 clones, with around three quarters found just once.

The TCR comes from a woman in her thirties or forties in good health. Some clones in this sample may be carry-over from other donors' samples. Sequencing was done on a sample of PBMCs. The gene calls are TRBV28 and TRBJ2-3, with 7 bases that match TRBD2. The CDR3 protein is CASSPSGNTDTQYF. The CDR3 nucleotides are TGTGCCAGCAGCCCCAGCGGGAACACAGATACGCAGTATTTT.